Below, 26 T cell receptor beta chains from the same sample are listed, as sequenced in a study of T cells in Graves' hyperthyroidism and ophthalmopathy. There were TCR beta CDR3 regions amplified from RNA transcripts. An initial round of RT-PCR targeting the TCR CDR3 relied on the HTBI primer set. TCRdb redid the calling of the multiplex PCR reads with MiXCR, one entry per CDR3 protein. The table records 600,000 to 650,000 distinct CDR3 sequences, about 17% of them present only once. Sequencing was carried out using blood. The origin of the receptors is a woman aged 25 to 39 with Graves' hyperthyroidism.

This clonotype was counted ten times or more. The rearrangement uses TRBV7-2 and TRBJ2-3, with 7 bases aligning to TRBD2. Germline V gene lookup returns CDR1 SGHTA and CDR2 FQGNSA. The CDR3 is 14 residues long. Losses at the gene ends were 2 bases for V and 5 bases for J; bases not matched to a gene: 4. The CDR3 DNA sequence: TGTGCCAGCAGCTTAATAACGGGAGGAGATACGCAGTATTTT. Its protein product is CASSLITGGDTQYF.

This clonotype appeared many times. The V and J genes are TRBV5-8 and TRBJ2-7, with 8 positions matching TRBD1. Per germline, CDR1 SGHTS and CDR2 YDEGEE. The CDR3 loop spans 15 amino acids. The V and J ends lost 6 bases and 4 bases, in that order; junction bases with no gene match: 12. CDR3: CASTPRRTGRYEQYF. The CDR3 coding sequence is TGTGCCAGCACCCCACGTAGGACAGGGCGGTACGAGCAGTACTTC.

This clonotype was observed at least ten times. The chain links TRBV24-1 to TRBJ2-2, with D hard to call. The germline V and J ends were trimmed by 3 bases and 2 bases, with 15 bases remaining between them. The germline V gene encodes CDR1 KGHDR and CDR2 SFDVKD. The CDR3 runs to 17 residues. CDR3 coding DNA: TGTGCCACCAGTGATCTCGACGGTGCCTCCAACACCGGGGAGCTGTTTTTT. It encodes CATSDLDGASNTGELFF.

In this sample, this clonotype turned up a few times. The V call is TRBV20-1, the J call TRBJ1-2; no clear D gene. The CDR3 sequence is 13 residues long. V lost 7 bases, J lost 3 bases, and 15 bases lay in between. Germline-derived CDR1 and CDR2 are DFQATT and SNEGSKA (reference sequence). CDR3 nucleotide sequence: TGCAGTGTTCCCGTTACGGAACACTATGGCTACACCTTC. Its translation: CSVPVTEHYGYTF.

The table lists this clonotype with many counts. The rearrangement uses TRBV27 and TRBJ1-1, with 7 positions matching TRBD1. Losses at the gene ends were 3 bases for V and 4 bases for J; bases not matched to a gene: 2. The CDR3 consists of 13 residues. Per germline, CDR1 MNHEY and CDR2 SMNVEV (reference sequence). The CDR3 loop reads CASSFSGGTEAFF. CDR3 coding DNA: TGTGCCAGCAGTTTTTCAGGGGGCACTGAAGCTTTCTTT.

To note about this clonotype: A much larger clonotype is one base distant, so this may be a read error. The chain uses TRBV28 and TRBJ2-2; D ambiguous. CDR1 and CDR2 (germline): MDHEN, SYDVKM. The CDR3 extends over 12 amino acids. Trimming took off 7 bases at V and 4 bases at J, with 7 bases between the two ends. CDR3 DNA: TGTGCCAGCATGAGGTCCACCGGGGAGCTGTTTTTT. Its translation: CASMRSTGELFF.

The chain has TRBV9 and TRBJ2-7, with 7 bases aligning to TRBD2. The CDR3 extends over 12 amino acids. V lost 5 bases and J lost 6; bases outside the gene matches: 5. Germline loops: CDR1 SGDLS, CDR2 YYNGEE. The CDR3 is CASSRPGGEQYF. Written as DNA, the CDR3 is TGTGCCAGCAGTCGACCGGGAGGCGAGCAGTACTTC.

The J gene is TRBJ2-5, the V gene TRBV3-1; TRBD2 agrees at 13 bases. V trimming: 5 bases; J trimming: 5 bases; junction bases outside the gene matches: 11. This CDR3 spans 17 amino acids. Germline V gene data show CDR1 as LGHDT and CDR2 as YNNKEL (reference sequence). In nucleotides, the CDR3 is TGTGCCAGCAGCGCAACTAGCGGGAGGGCCGTTAGGGAGACCCAGTACTTC. It specifies CASSATSGRAVRETQYF.

This clonotype came up many times. The CDR3 sequence is CASSLRTGASNEQFF. CDR3 nucleotides: TGTGCCAGCAGCTTACGAACGGGAGCAAGTAATGAGCAGTTCTTC. This chain connects TRBV7-2 to TRBJ2-1; possibly TRBD2 for D (6 bases). CDR1 is SGHTA, CDR2 FQGNSA, per germline. V lost 2 bases and J 7 bases, leaving 15 bases between the germline ends. This CDR3 spans 15 amino acids.

This clonotype was counted a few times. This sequence joins TRBV3-1 and TRBJ1-1; D is uncertain. The V end was cut by 6 bases, the J end by 4 bases, with 12 bases between. Per germline, CDR1 LGHDT and CDR2 YNNKEL (reference sequence). The CDR3 contains 13 residues. The CDR3 bases are TGTGCCAGCAGACCAGGTCGAAGCACTGAAGCTTTCTTT. Its translation is CASRPGRSTEAFF.

This clonotype came up a few times. The chain uses TRBV7-9 and TRBJ1-6; 9 bases agree with TRBD1. The CDR3 covers 18 residues. Germline V gene sequence: CDR1 SEHNR, CDR2 FQNEAQ (reference sequence). V dropped 6 bases and J dropped 7; count of bases not matched to a gene: 16. The CDR3 DNA is TGTGCCAGCAGTCCAATAAACAGGGGGCACACTTTGAATTCACCCCTCCACTTT. It encodes CASSPINRGHTLNSPLHF. Looking up the rest from reference TRBV7-9 and TRBJ1-6 gives the full variable domain: DTGVSQNPRHKITKRGQNVTFRCDPISEHNRLYWYRQTLGQGPEFLTYFQNEAQLEKSRLLSDRFSAERPKGSFSTLEIQRTEQGDSAMYLCASSPINRGHTLNSPLHFGNGTRLTVT.

This clonotype has ten or more counts. The J gene is TRBJ2-1, the V gene TRBV6-1; D ambiguous. There are 14 residues in the CDR3. The germline gives CDR1 MNHNS, CDR2 SASEGT. V lost 2 bases and J 2 bases, leaving 7 bases between the germline ends. In DNA, the CDR3 is TGTGCCAGCAGTGAACCCATCACCTACAATGAGCAGTTCTTC. This codes for CASSEPITYNEQFF.

This clonotype was observed many times. The rearrangement uses TRBV10-3 and TRBJ1-1, with D possibly TRBD1 on 6 matching bases. With 10 bases removed from V and 3 bases from J, the gap between germline ends came to 15 bases. Germline CDR1 reads ENHRY; CDR2 reads SYGVKD. The CDR3 extends over 13 amino acids. For the CDR3, the DNA is TGTGCCACCAACAGGGTGGGGGACACTGAAGCTTTCTTT. Amino acid sequence: CATNRVGDTEAFF.

The chain links TRBV12-3 or TRBV12-4 to TRBJ1-3; 8 bases match TRBD1. V trimming: 7 bases; J trimming: 1 base; junction bases outside the gene matches: 9. The CDR3 runs 16 residues. The CDR3 is CASKGDRPYSGNTIYF. The CDR3 DNA sequence: TGTGCCAGCAAAGGGGACAGGCCTTATTCTGGAAACACCATATATTTT.

This clonotype occurred many times. The genes are TRBV27 and TRBJ1-1; D is unresolved. The CDR3 is 13 residues long. Germline CDR1 MNHEY, CDR2 SMNVEV (reference sequence). V gave up 8 bases and J gave up 1 base, with 11 bases separating them. The DNA of the CDR3 is TGTGCCAGCGGGAGACAAGGGAACACTGAAGCTTTCTTT. The encoded protein is CASGRQGNTEAFF.

This clonotype was detected only a few times. The chain has TRBV7-9 and TRBJ2-7; the D gene could be TRBD1 or TRBD2 (5 bases each). The CDR3 totals 13 residues. V was clipped by 4 bases and J by 5 bases, with 12 bases between them. Germline loops: CDR1 SEHNR, CDR2 FQNEAQ (reference sequence). The DNA of the CDR3 is TGTGCCAGCAGCTCGACCGGGACCCACGAGCAGTACTTC. Amino acid sequence: CASSSTGTHEQYF.

This clonotype was seen only a few times. This chain uses TRBV10-3 with TRBJ2-7; the D is unclear. Germline CDR1 reads ENHRY; CDR2 reads SYGVKD. Trimming stripped 3 bases from V and 2 bases from J, with 11 bases between. The CDR3 totals 14 residues. CDR3 sequence reads: CAISDSPTTYEQYF. The CDR3 DNA follows: TGTGCCATCAGTGATTCCCCTACTACCTACGAGCAGTACTTC.

At least ten counts were recorded for this clonotype. The chain couples TRBV6-4 to TRBJ2-2; either TRBD1 or TRBD2 may supply D (5 bases each). The CDR3 extends over 14 amino acids. V dropped 0 bases and J dropped 7 bases, with 9 bases sitting between them. The V gene's germline CDR1 is MRHNA and CDR2 SNTAGT. CDR3 in DNA: TGTGCCAGCAGTGACTCGGGGGACGGCGGGGAGCTGTTTTTT. As protein: CASSDSGDGGELFF.

In its sample, this clonotype was seen a few times. The V and J genes are TRBV15 and TRBJ1-5; no definite D call. Trimming removed 0 bases at V and 1 base at J, with 7 bases between. The CDR3 sequence is 15 residues long. Germline-derived CDR1 and CDR2 are LNHNV and YYDKDF (reference sequence). CDR3 sequence (DNA): TGTGCCACCAGCAGAGATGGGGTGAGCAATCAGCCCCAGCATTTT. Its protein is CATSRDGVSNQPQHF. Combining the CDR3 with reference TRBV15 and TRBJ1-5 gives the whole variable domain DAMVIQNPRYQVTQFGKPVTLSCSQTLNHNVMYWYQQKSSQAPKLLFHYYDKDFNNEADTPDNFQSRRPNTSFCFLDIRSPGLGDTAMYLCATSRDGVSNQPQHFGDGTRLSIL.

The J gene is TRBJ2-2, the V gene TRBV19; D is unclear. The V end was cut by 8 bases, the J end by 7 bases, with 20 bases between. The CDR3 is 15 residues long. Germline V gene lookup returns CDR1 LNHDA and CDR2 SQIVND (reference sequence). The CDR3 reads CASDSSFYRVGELFF. The DNA for the CDR3 is TGTGCCAGTGACTCTAGTTTTTATCGAGTCGGGGAGCTGTTTTTT.

This clonotype has just a few counts. This chain connects TRBV6-2 or TRBV6-3 to TRBJ1-2; D call uncertain. CDR1 and CDR2 from the germline V gene are MNHEY and SVGEGT. This CDR3 is built from 13 residues. Deletions cut 4 bases from V and 7 bases from J, with 13 bases between. The CDR3 sequence is CASSSGPNSGYTF. In DNA form, the CDR3 reads TGTGCCAGCAGTTCCGGGCCCAACAGTGGCTACACCTTC.

This clonotype was seen only a few times. V is TRBV29-1 and J is TRBJ2-7; tentatively, D is TRBD1 or TRBD2 (5 bases each). Germline V gene lookup returns CDR1 SQVTM and CDR2 ANQGSEA. Trimming took off 4 bases at V and 6 bases at J, with 19 bases between the two ends. The CDR3 is 14 residues long. In DNA form, the CDR3 reads TGCAGCGTTGGGTTATTCAGGGACCGTCGCGAGCAGTACTTC. Translating gives CSVGLFRDRREQYF.

V usage is TRBV19 and J usage is TRBJ1-2; D perhaps matches TRBD1 (5 bases). V shed 2 bases and J shed 6 bases, with 19 bases lying between them. The CDR3 is 16 residues long. In germline, CDR1 is LNHDA, CDR2 SQIVND (reference sequence). The CDR3 protein is CASSILQGPAQNGYTF. Here the CDR3 DNA reads TGTGCCAGTAGTATACTTCAGGGCCCGGCTCAGAATGGCTACACCTTC.

This clonotype has a count of ten or more. The rearrangement joins TRBV28 to TRBJ2-7; 12 bases fit TRBD2. This CDR3 spans 15 amino acids. Germline-derived CDR1 and CDR2 are MDHEN and SYDVKM. J gave up 2 bases and V 6 bases, and 5 bases lay outside the gene matches. CDR3 protein: CASRYGTSGPYEQYF. The CDR3 nucleotides read TGTGCCAGCAGATATGGGACTAGCGGGCCCTACGAGCAGTACTTC.

This rearrangement joins TRBV6-1 to TRBJ2-1; D ambiguous. This CDR3 comprises 15 residues. The germline V and J ends were trimmed by 4 bases and 2 bases, with 12 bases remaining between them. Germline values: CDR1 MNHNS, CDR2 SASEGT. The DNA of the CDR3 is TGTGCCAGCAGTGGACGGAAAGACACCTACAATGAGCAGTTCTTC. Translation gives CASSGRKDTYNEQFF.

This clonotype was seen repeatedly, ten times or more. The CDR3 DNA follows: TGTGCCAGCAGTGGTGGGACAGGCTTTAATCAGCCCCAGCATTTT. This translates into CASSGGTGFNQPQHF. The chain uses TRBV28 and TRBJ1-5, with 8 bases lining up with TRBD1. The V and J ends lost 5 bases and 4 bases, in that order; junction bases with no gene match: 7. The germline V gene encodes CDR1 MDHEN and CDR2 SYDVKM. The CDR3 loop spans 15 amino acids.